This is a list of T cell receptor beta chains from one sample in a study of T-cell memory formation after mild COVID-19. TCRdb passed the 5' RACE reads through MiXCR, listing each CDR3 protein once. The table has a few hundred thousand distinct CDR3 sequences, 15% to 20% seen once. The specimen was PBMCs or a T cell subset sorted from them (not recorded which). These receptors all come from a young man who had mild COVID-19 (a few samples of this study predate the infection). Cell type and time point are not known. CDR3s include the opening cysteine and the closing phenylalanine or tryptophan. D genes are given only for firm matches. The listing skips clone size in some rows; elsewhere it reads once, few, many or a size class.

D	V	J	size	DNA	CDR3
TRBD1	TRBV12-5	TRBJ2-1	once	TGTGCTAGTGGTTCAAGGGGGCAGGGTGAGGATGAGCAGTTCTTC	CASGSRGQGEDEQFF
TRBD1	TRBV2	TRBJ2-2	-	TGTGCCAGCAGTGCACAGGGGGCTACGAACACCGGGGAGCTGTTTTTT	CASSAQGATNTGELFF
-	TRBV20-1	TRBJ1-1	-	TGCAGTGCCTCTCCGGGGTGGGGAGCTTTCTTT	CSASPGWGAFF
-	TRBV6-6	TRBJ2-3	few	TGTGCCAGCAGTGACCGGGATCCACCCACCCATACGCAGTATTTT	CASSDRDPPTHTQYF
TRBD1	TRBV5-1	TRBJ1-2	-	TGCGCCAGCAGCCATTCGACAGGGAGAGCTAACTATGGCTACACCTTC	CASSHSTGRANYGYTF
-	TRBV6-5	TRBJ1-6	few	TGTGCCAGCAGTTACCGGACAGTAGGATCACCCCTCCACTTT	CASSYRTVGSPLHF
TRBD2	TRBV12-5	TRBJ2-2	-	TGTGCTAGTGGTGCGGGGGTTGGCACCGGGGAGCTGTTTTTT	CASGAGVGTGELFF
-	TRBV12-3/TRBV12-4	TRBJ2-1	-	TGTGCCAGCAGTATCAGGATAGCTGAGCAGTTCTTC	CASSIRIAEQFF
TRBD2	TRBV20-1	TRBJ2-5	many	TGCAGTGCTTCCCTTAGCGGGGGGGCCCGTGAGACCCAGTACTTC	CSASLSGGARETQYF
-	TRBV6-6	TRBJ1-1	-	TGTGCCAGCAAAGGGGACACCCGCAACACTGAAGCTTTCTTT	CASKGDTRNTEAFF
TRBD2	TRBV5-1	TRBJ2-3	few	TGCGCCAGCAGCTTGGCAGTAGCGGGGGACACAGATACGCAGTATTTT	CASSLAVAGDTDTQYF
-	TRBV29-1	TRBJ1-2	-	TGCAGCGTCTACCGGGGAATGTACGGCTACACCTTC	CSVYRGMYGYTF
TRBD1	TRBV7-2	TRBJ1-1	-	TGTGCCAGCAGCTTAGTCGCAGGGGGCTCAATGAACACTGAAGCTTTCTTT	CASSLVAGGSMNTEAFF
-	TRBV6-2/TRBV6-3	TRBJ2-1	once	TGTGCCAGCAGTCCCGGGACAGCGGGATACAATGAGCAGTTCTTC	CASSPGTAGYNEQFF
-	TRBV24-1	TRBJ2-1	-	TGTGCCACCCAGGGTGATAGTAATGAGCAGTTCTTC	CATQGDSNEQFF
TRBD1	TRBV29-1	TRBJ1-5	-	TGCAGCGCTATGACAGGGGGAAATCAGCCCCAGCATTTT	CSAMTGGNQPQHF
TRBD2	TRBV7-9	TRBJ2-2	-	TGTGCCAGCAGCTCAACCGTAGCGGGGGCGAACACCGGGGAGCTGTTTTTT	CASSSTVAGANTGELFF
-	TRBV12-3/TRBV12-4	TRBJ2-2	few	TGTGCCAGCAGTTTAGCAGGTATTCGGGAGCTGTTTTTT	CASSLAGIRELFF
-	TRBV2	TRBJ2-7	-	TGTGCCAGCAGTGCAGAGCCGCTGACCTACGAGCAGTACTTC	CASSAEPLTYEQYF
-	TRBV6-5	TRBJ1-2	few	TGTGCCAGCAGTTACCGTTACGGGGCTGGAGCTGGCTACACCTTC	CASSYRYGAGAGYTF
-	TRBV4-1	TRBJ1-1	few	TGCGCCAGCAGCCCGGGGGGGTTCACTGAAGCTTTCTTT	CASSPGGFTEAFF
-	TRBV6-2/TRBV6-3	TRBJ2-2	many	TGTGCCAGCAGTACCTCTAGGACCGGGGAGCTGTTTTTT	CASSTSRTGELFF
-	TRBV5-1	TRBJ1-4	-	TGCGCCAGCAGCTTGGAAGCAACTAATGAAAAACTGTTTTTT	CASSLEATNEKLFF
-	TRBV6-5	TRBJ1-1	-	TGTGCCAGTCACCCCGGGACTGCTATTGGGGATGAAGCTTTCTTT	CASHPGTAIGDEAFF
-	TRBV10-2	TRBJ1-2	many	TGCGCCAGCAGTGAGGGCCCCTATGGCTACACCTTC	CASSEGPYGYTF
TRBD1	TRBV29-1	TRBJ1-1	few	TGCAGCGGAGGACAGGGGGAGACTTTCTTT	CSGGQGETFF
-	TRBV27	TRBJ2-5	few	TGTGCCAGCAGTGACTTTGGGGGGCATTGGGAGACCCAGTACTTC	CASSDFGGHWETQYF
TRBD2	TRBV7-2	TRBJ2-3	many	TGTGCCGGGACGGGGGGGCAGGGAGATACGCAGTATTTT	CAGTGGQGDTQYF
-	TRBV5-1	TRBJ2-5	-	TGCGCCAGCAGCTTGGTTCGGCAGCAAGAGACCCAGTACTTC	CASSLVRQQETQYF
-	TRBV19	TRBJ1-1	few	TGTGCCAGTAGTATGGGGCAGGGAGGGTTGAACACTGAAGCTTTCTTT	CASSMGQGGLNTEAFF
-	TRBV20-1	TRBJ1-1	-	TGCAGTGCTAGGGACCGAATTAAGACAGCCACGGGCACTGAAGCTTTCTTT	CSARDRIKTATGTEAFF
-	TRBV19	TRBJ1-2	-	TGTGCCAGTAGTATAGAGGGCCGCCCGGACTATGGCTACACCTTC	CASSIEGRPDYGYTF
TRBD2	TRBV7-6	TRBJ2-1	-	TGTGCCAGCAGCTTCCGCGCCCGCGGGGGGGTTTACAATGAGCAGTTCTTC	CASSFRARGGVYNEQFF
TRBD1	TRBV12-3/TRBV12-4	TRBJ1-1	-	TGTGCCAGCGGCCCAGGGGGGACAGGCAAAGACACTGAAGCTTTCTTT	CASGPGGTGKDTEAFF
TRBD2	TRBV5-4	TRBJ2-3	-	TGTGCCAGCACCGGACTAGCGGGAACAGATACGCAGTATTTT	CASTGLAGTDTQYF